This T cell receptor (beta chain) was obtained from a study of CD8 T cells in ankylosing spondylitis. Making the TCR beta libraries involved quantitative 5'-RACE with molecular barcodes. TCRdb recomputed calls from the 5' RACE reads with MiXCR, one row per CDR3 protein. The data show 200,000 to 300,000 distinct CDR3 sequences, roughly 8% seen once. The CDR3 has 13 amino acids. Trimming cost V 4 bases and J 4 bases, with 10 bases left between them. This clonotype was found many times. The antigen is not known. General study findings and limits: Earlier literature documents some of the motif variants in reactive arthritis synovial fluid and blood. Ankylosing spondylitis blood appeared to be characterized by a TCR beta motif of 8 or 9 highly homologous variants.

This TCR came from a female donor with ankylosing spondylitis or in good health (not recorded which). The sequenced sample was blood, either unsorted or a sorted T cell fraction (not recorded which). V is TRBV12-3 or TRBV12-4 and J is TRBJ1-1; D gene unclear. The CDR3 loop reads CASSSRAGTEAFF. Written as DNA, the CDR3 is TGTGCCAGCAGTTCCCGGGCAGGCACTGAAGCTTTCTTT.